This paragraph reports one T cell receptor (beta chain). No antigen is known for it. The identical CDR3 is also encoded by other nucleotide sequences in the sample. Losses at the gene ends were 2 bases for V and 4 bases for J; bases not matched to a gene: 3. The CDR3 sequence is 14 residues long. The V gene's germline CDR1 is MNHEY and CDR2 SVGAGI. This sample is drawn from a study of Ad26.COV2.S vaccination and SARS-CoV-2 variants. Findings and caveats of the study: The placebo group had lower spike-specific TCR breadth than the vaccine recipients did. It was found that vaccine and placebo recipients had similar non-spike TCR breadth.

The treatment denotes: around 19 received Ad26.COV2.S at low or high dose, single or two shots; about five received placebo; per-sample allocation not given. Collection of samples fell on day 63 after the first vaccine or placebo injection. The data were produced by immunoSEQ multiplex PCR, yet TCRdb's version contains in-frame clones alone and is incomplete. The table records about 380,000 clones, 83% of them present only once. This receptor was identified in a person between 18 and 65 years old who received the Ad26.COV2.S COVID-19 vaccine or a placebo. This rearrangement joins TRBV6-5 to TRBJ2-7, with TRBD1 matching 9 bases. The sample consisted of peripheral blood, taken in a trial of Ad26.COV2.S vaccine versus placebo. CDR3 region: CASSYGQGWYEQYF. Here the CDR3 DNA reads TGTGCCAGCAGTTACGGACAGGGGTGGTACGAGCAGTACTTC.